The present entry profiles one TCR beta chain with its context. The entry originates in a study of blood T cell repertoires in COVID-19. Study as a whole: The origin of the acute and convalescent COVID-19 samples was the United States, Italy and Spain.

This study enrolled people aged about 18 to 100 from about two dozen US geographic areas. Cohorts were determined from participant-reported clinical history. Each recovered donor of Cohort 3 presented with two negative PCRs, clearance, or symptom resolution. Sequencing used immunoSEQ multiplex PCR; TCRdb keeps in-frame clones, though not all of them. The table lists under 200,000 clones, approximately 83% of them singletons, with 10% to 15% in the top ten. The specimen sequenced was PBMCs or T cells enriched from blood (not recorded which). The TCR was taken from an older woman who had recovered from COVID-19.

CDR3 DNA sequence: TGCGCCAGCAGGTCCCTAGCGGGAGACGCTGGGGAGCTGTTTTTT. This sequence encodes CASRSLAGDAGELFF. J is TRBJ2-2 and V is TRBV5-1, with 10 bases aligning to TRBD2. Germline V gene data show CDR1 as SGHRS and CDR2 as YFSETQ. J was trimmed by 8 bases and V by 5 bases; bases with no gene match: 9. The CDR3 has 15 residues.